Below, 28 T cell receptor beta chains from the same sample are listed, as sequenced in a study of T cells in Graves' hyperthyroidism and ophthalmopathy. The TCR beta CDR3 regions underwent amplification using RNA transcripts as the source. When the TCR CDR3 underwent first-round RT-PCR, the HTBI primer set was used. TCRdb fed the multiplex PCR reads into MiXCR, producing one record per CDR3 protein. The table has 450,000 to 700,000 distinct CDR3 sequences, roughly 50% seen once; the top ten hold around 20%. The material sequenced was peripheral blood or thyroid tissue (not recorded which). The receptors were gathered from an adult woman with Graves' disease, either hyperthyroidism or ophthalmopathy (not recorded which).

To note about this clonotype: The junction departs from the called germline gene at one end, perhaps through a read error. The J gene is TRBJ2-5, the V gene TRBV28; 9 bases agree with TRBD2. The germline V gene has CDR1 MDHEN and CDR2 SYDVKM. This CDR3 has 16 amino acids. The CDR3 spells CASSLLVAGEDVTQCF. The CDR3 bases are TGTGCCAGCAGTCTCCTGGTAGCGGGAGAAGACGTGACCCAGTGCTTC.

The chain joins TRBV20-1 to TRBJ2-5; 9 bases match TRBD1. Per the germline V gene, CDR1 is DFQATT and CDR2 is SNEGSKA (reference sequence). There are 16 residues in the CDR3. The V and J ends lost 6 bases and 5 bases, in that order; junction bases with no gene match: 16. The CDR3 bases are TGCAGTGCATTAGCCTCCCTAGGGACAGGGTCGGAGACCCAGTACTTC. Translation: CSALASLGTGSETQYF.

This clonotype was picked up one time. The chain carries TRBV20-1 and TRBJ1-5, with unresolved D. Germline V gene sequence: CDR1 DFQATT, CDR2 SNEGSKA (reference sequence). Trimming left V 3 bases short and J 0 bases short, with 12 bases between. The CDR3 runs 15 residues. This CDR3 reads CSASSLAGSNQPQHF. The CDR3 bases are TGCAGTGCTAGTAGCTTAGCGGGTAGCAATCAGCCCCAGCATTTT.

V usage is TRBV7-9 and J usage is TRBJ1-6; a weak D match, TRBD1 (6 bases). The CDR3 is 14 amino acids. The germline gives CDR1 SEHNR, CDR2 FQNEAQ (reference sequence). Trimming took off 6 bases at V and 13 bases at J, with 19 bases between the two ends. CDR3 in DNA: TGTGCCAGCAGGAGCGTCGGGGGCACGGCGCCCCTCCACTTT. It codes for CASRSVGGTAPLHF.

This clonotype was seen a handful of times. The genes are TRBV10-3 and TRBJ1-2, with TRBD1 matching 9 bases. The CDR3 covers 13 residues. CDR1 ENHRY and CDR2 SYGVKD come from the germline V gene. V trimming: 6 bases; J trimming: 6 bases; junction bases outside the gene matches: 5. The CDR3 region is CAIRGDRADGYTF. CDR3 sequence (DNA): TGTGCCATCAGGGGGGACAGGGCGGATGGCTACACCTTC.

This clonotype showed up just a few times. The CDR3 DNA reads as TGTGCCAGGACCTATCGACTAGCGGGAGACATCTACGAGCAGTACTTC. This encodes CARTYRLAGDIYEQYF. V gene TRBV27 combines with J gene TRBJ2-7, with TRBD2 matching 12 bases. The CDR3 covers 16 residues. V trimming: 9 bases; J trimming: 3 bases; junction bases outside the gene matches: 12. The V gene's germline CDR1 is MNHEY and CDR2 SMNVEV (reference sequence).

The chain links TRBV20-1 to TRBJ1-5, with 8 positions matching TRBD1. Losses at the gene ends were 2 bases for V and 5 bases for J; bases not matched to a gene: 5. CDR1 and CDR2 from the germline V gene are DFQATT and SNEGSKA (reference sequence). The CDR3 contains 14 residues. Here the CDR3 reads CSARQGAPYQPQHF. The CDR3 bases are TGCAGTGCTAGACAGGGGGCCCCCTATCAGCCCCAGCATTTT.

V usage is TRBV15 and J usage is TRBJ2-6; the D gene is possibly TRBD2 (7 bases). V lost 8 bases, J lost 1 base, and 15 bases lay in between. The CDR3 is 16 amino acids. CDR1 is LNHNV, CDR2 YYDKDF, per germline (reference sequence). This CDR3 is CATHRGGGSGANVLTF. CDR3 sequence (DNA): TGTGCCACCCACCGAGGGGGAGGGTCTGGGGCCAACGTCCTGACTTTC. Full variable domain (missing parts from reference TRBV15 and TRBJ2-6): DAMVIQNPRYQVTQFGKPVTLSCSQTLNHNVMYWYQQKSSQAPKLLFHYYDKDFNNEADTPDNFQSRRPNTSFCFLDIRSPGLGDTAMYLCATHRGGGSGANVLTFGAGSRLTVL.

The sample holds many counts of this clonotype. This chain links TRBV11-3 with TRBJ2-2, with 7 bases that match TRBD1. V was clipped by 3 bases and J by 8 bases; unmatched bases: 3. The CDR3 has 13 residues. CDR1 SGHNT and CDR2 YENEEA come from the germline V gene. The CDR3 region is CASSLGQTGELFF. CDR3 coding DNA: TGTGCCAGCAGCTTGGGACAGACGGGGGAGCTGTTTTTT. Full variable domain (rest looked up from reference TRBV11-3 and TRBJ2-2): EAGVVQSPRYKIIEKKQPVAFWCNPISGHNTLYWYLQNLGQGPELLIRYENEEAVDDSQLPKDRFSAERLKGVDSTLKIQPAELGDSAVYLCASSLGQTGELFFGEGSRLTVL.

The chain uses TRBV10-3 and TRBJ2-5; D not resolved. The CDR3 has 12 residues. The germline gives CDR1 ENHRY, CDR2 SYGVKD. V gave up 2 bases and J gave up 7 bases, with 8 bases separating them. This CDR3 reads CAISEPIGTQYF. The DNA for the CDR3 is TGTGCCATCAGTGAGCCAATCGGGACCCAGTACTTC.

This clonotype was observed at least ten times. The rearrangement joins TRBV4-1 to TRBJ2-7, with TRBD1 matching 8 bases. V lost 3 bases and J lost 2; bases outside the gene matches: 9. Germline V gives CDR1 MGHRA, CDR2 YSYEKL. The CDR3 extends over 16 amino acids. CDR3 sequence reads: CASSHTTGGETYEQYF. The CDR3 nucleotides read TGCGCCAGCAGCCATACCACAGGGGGTGAAACCTACGAGCAGTACTTC.

This chain links TRBV20-1 with TRBJ2-2, with D unclear. This CDR3 comprises 15 residues. Trimming shortened V by 3 bases and J by 6 bases, and 17 bases separated the two germline ends. Germline V gives CDR1 DFQATT, CDR2 SNEGSKA (reference sequence). The CDR3 DNA sequence: TGCAGTGCTAGTCAAGGGTCGGGTGTTTCCGGGGAGCTGTTTTTT. Its translation is CSASQGSGVSGELFF.

This clonotype has a handful of counts. The gene calls are TRBV10-3 and TRBJ1-1; no firm D call. Germline assignment: CDR1 ENHRY and CDR2 SYGVKD. The CDR3 extends over 16 amino acids. Trimming removed 2 bases at V and 5 bases at J, with 18 bases between. The CDR3 is CAISEEGRTRWTEAFF. CDR3 DNA: TGTGCCATCAGTGAGGAGGGTCGGACTAGATGGACTGAAGCTTTCTTT.

This clonotype was found many times. The V and J genes are TRBV24-1 and TRBJ1-1; D unresolved. Germline-derived CDR1 and CDR2 are KGHDR and SFDVKD. The CDR3 loop spans 11 amino acids. The V and J ends lost 3 bases and 9 bases respectively, with 7 bases between them. CDR3 sequence (DNA): TGTGCCACCAGTGATGGGCAGAAAGCTTTCTTT. Translation: CATSDGQKAFF.

This clonotype was detected many times. V and J are TRBV7-3 and TRBJ1-1; unclear D gene. Trimming cost V 2 bases and J 6 bases, with 10 bases left between them. Germline CDR1 reads SGHTA; CDR2 reads FQGTGA. The CDR3 spans 13 residues. CDR3 loop: CASSLGVAAEAFF. Here the CDR3 DNA reads TGTGCCAGCAGCTTAGGGGTCGCCGCTGAAGCTTTCTTT. Supplemented by reference TRBV7-3 and TRBJ1-1, the full variable domain reads GAGVSQTPSNKVTEKGKYVELRCDPISGHTALYWYRQSLGQGPEFLIYFQGTGAADDSGLPNDRFFAVRPEGSVSTLKIQRTERGDSAVYLCASSLGVAAEAFFGQGTRLTVV.

This clonotype has at least ten counts. The rearrangement uses TRBV12-3 or TRBV12-4 and TRBJ1-5, with a weak D call TRBD1 (6 bases). V was clipped by 6 bases and J by 0 bases, with 12 bases between them. This CDR3 comprises 15 residues. CDR3 nucleotide sequence: TGTGCCAGCAGAACGACAGGCTATAGCAATCAGCCCCAGCATTTT. This translates into CASRTTGYSNQPQHF.

In its sample, this clonotype was seen once. The chain has TRBV7-2 and TRBJ2-5; D is perhaps TRBD1 or TRBD2 (7 bases each). V lost 5 bases to trimming and J lost 5 bases, with 21 bases between them. CDR3 length: 16 amino acids. Germline V gene lookup returns CDR1 SGHTA and CDR2 FQGNSA. The CDR3, as DNA: TGTGCCAGCAGCCCTCGGGGAGGGGGCGCGGAGGAGACCCAGTACTTC. Translated: CASSPRGGGAEETQYF.

V gene TRBV15 combines with J gene TRBJ2-7, with 8 bases aligning to TRBD1. CDR3 length: 18 amino acids. Per germline, CDR1 LNHNV and CDR2 YYDKDF (reference sequence). J was trimmed by 0 bases and V by 6 bases; bases with no gene match: 16. CDR3 DNA sequence: TGTGCCACCAGTGATTTAAGGACTGGGACAGGAGTCTCCTACGAGCAGTACTTC. It specifies CATSDLRTGTGVSYEQYF.

In this sample, this clonotype turned up many times. The genes are TRBV10-2 and TRBJ2-7; D is unclear. V was cut by 8 bases and J by 2 bases, with 13 bases left in between. The CDR3 totals 13 residues. In germline, CDR1 is WSHSY, CDR2 SAAADI. The DNA of the CDR3 is TGCGCCAGCCTCGACGCCACTACCTACGAGCAGTACTTC. Residues: CASLDATTYEQYF.

Only a few counts were recorded for this clonotype. V gene TRBV7-3 combines with J gene TRBJ2-3; D may be TRBD2 (6 bases). Germline V gives CDR1 SGHTA, CDR2 FQGTGA. V lost 3 bases and J lost 10, with 11 bases in between. This CDR3 is 12 amino acids long. The CDR3 is CASSLEGPPQYF. DNA of the CDR3: TGTGCCAGCAGCTTGGAGGGCCCTCCGCAGTATTTT.

V gene TRBV20-1 combines with J gene TRBJ2-5, with D maybe TRBD2 (7 bases). Germline lookup yields CDR1 DFQATT and CDR2 SNEGSKA (reference sequence). CDR3 size: 15 residues. Trimming pared 6 bases from V and 6 bases from J, leaving 23 bases between. In nucleotides, the CDR3 is TGCAGTGCAAACCGGGGGGCGGGCACTGACAAGACCCAGTACTTC. Amino acid sequence: CSANRGAGTDKTQYF.

This clonotype has only one observation. The rearrangement joins TRBV19 to TRBJ2-6, with 8 nucleotides matching TRBD1. The CDR3 is 15 residues long. The germline CDR1 and CDR2 sequences are LNHDA and SQIVND (reference sequence). V dropped 9 bases and J dropped 4; count of bases not matched to a gene: 8. Here the CDR3 DNA reads TGTGCCAGCAGCCGCGGGGACAGGGGGGCCAACGTCCTGACTTTC. This encodes CASSRGDRGANVLTF.

This clonotype was detected many times. The chain recombines TRBV28 with TRBJ1-1; no clear D gene. The V and J ends lost 6 bases and 4 bases respectively, with 9 bases between them. This CDR3 has 12 residues. CDR1 and CDR2 (germline): MDHEN, SYDVKM. CDR3 bases: TGTGCCAGCAGGGTGGGTGGCACTGAAGCTTTCTTT. It codes for CASRVGGTEAFF. Based on the CDR3 plus reference TRBV28 and TRBJ1-1, the full variable domain is DVKVTQSSRYLVKRTGEKVFLECVQDMDHENMFWYRQDPGLGLRLIYFSYDVKMKEKGDIPEGYSVSREKKERFSLILESASTNQTSMYLCASRVGGTEAFFGQGTRLTVV.

The chain is built from TRBV12-3 or TRBV12-4 and TRBJ1-5; D is uncertain. Deletions cut 5 bases from V and 10 bases from J, with 30 bases between. This CDR3 contains 18 residues. The CDR3 nucleotides read TGTGCCAGCAGTCGCTCGGCGGGGTCCTTACAAATGGTCAGCCCCCAGCATTTT. Translated, it gives CASSRSAGSLQMVSPQHF.

In its sample, this clonotype was seen a few times. The chain recombines TRBV24-1 with TRBJ2-5, with 7 bases identical to TRBD1. The ends lost 8 bases at V and 4 bases at J; junction bases unmatched: 6. In germline, CDR1 is KGHDR, CDR2 SFDVKD. This CDR3 spans 13 amino acids. CDR3 nucleotide sequence: TGTGCCACCATCTTCCGGGACAGAGAGACCCAGTACTTC. Residues: CATIFRDRETQYF.

This clonotype was found many times. V and J are TRBV20-1 and TRBJ2-5; 9 bases agree with TRBD1. V dropped 2 bases and J dropped 0; count of bases not matched to a gene: 1. This CDR3 comprises 14 residues. Germline CDR1 DFQATT, CDR2 SNEGSKA (reference sequence). The DNA for the CDR3 is TGCAGTGCTAGAACAGGGGGCGACCAAGAGACCCAGTACTTC. Amino acid sequence: CSARTGGDQETQYF.

This clonotype came up a few times. The chain has TRBV28 and TRBJ2-5; weak D call: TRBD1 (6 bases). The V gene's germline CDR1 is MDHEN and CDR2 SYDVKM. V lost 3 bases to trimming and J lost 1 base, with 12 bases between them. The CDR3 contains 15 residues. The CDR3 loop reads CASSFPGVGQETQYF. The CDR3 coding sequence is TGTGCCAGCAGTTTCCCAGGGGTTGGCCAAGAGACCCAGTACTTC.

This clonotype showed up many times. The chain employs TRBV11-1 and TRBJ2-2; D might be TRBD1 or TRBD2, each matching 5 bases. This CDR3 region has 14 residues. V dropped 4 bases and J dropped 3 bases, with 9 bases sitting between them. CDR1 and CDR2 from the germline V gene are SGHAT and FQDESV (reference sequence). CDR3 residues: CASSSGQDTGELFF. The CDR3 DNA is TGTGCCAGCAGCTCGGGGCAGGACACCGGGGAGCTGTTTTTT.